The 8 T cell receptor beta chains below were found in one sample sequenced in a study of Ad26.COV2.S vaccination and SARS-CoV-2 variants. Indicated treatment: approximately 18 received Ad26.COV2.S at low or high dose, single or two shots; several received placebo; per-sample allocation not given. Sampling was performed 63 days after the first vaccine or placebo injection. Assay: immunoSEQ multiplex PCR; the TCRdb copy retains only in-frame clones and omits some. The sample lists 350,000 to 450,000 clones, 70% to 90% seen once, with less than 4% in the top ten. The sequences come from peripheral blood, collected in a trial of Ad26.COV2.S vaccine versus placebo. The receptors derive from a person between 18 and 65 years old who received the Ad26.COV2.S COVID-19 vaccine or a placebo.

The J gene is TRBJ2-1, the V gene TRBV19; a possible D gene is TRBD2 (6 bases). The CDR3 extends over 14 amino acids. The V and J ends lost 3 bases and 4 bases respectively, with 10 bases between them. In germline, CDR1 is LNHDA, CDR2 SQIVND (reference sequence). The CDR3 sequence is CASSMIADYNEQFF. CDR3 nucleotides: TGTGCCAGTAGTATGATAGCGGATTACAATGAGCAGTTCTTC.

There are a few counts of this clone. This chain connects TRBV5-4 to TRBJ2-6, with no clear D. This CDR3 spans 13 amino acids. Per the germline V gene, CDR1 is SGHNT and CDR2 is YYREEE (reference sequence). Trimming took off 5 bases at V and 2 bases at J, with 5 bases between the two ends. CDR3 nucleotides: TGTGCCAGCAGGTTCACTGGGGCCAACGTCCTGACTTTC. Its translation is CASRFTGANVLTF.

This rearrangement joins TRBV2 to TRBJ2-2; 10 bases are shared with TRBD1. The CDR3 spans 15 residues. Germline-derived CDR1 and CDR2 are SNHLY and FYNNEI. Germline trimming cut 8 bases from V and 4 bases from J; bases unmatched to any gene: 7. The CDR3 bases are TGTGCCAGCTCTGGACAGGGGGAGGGCACCGGGGAGCTGTTTTTT. This translates into CASSGQGEGTGELFF.

This clone was detected only a few times. This chain connects TRBV18 to TRBJ1-6, with D unclear. The V end lost 3 bases, the J end lost 6 bases, and 6 bases lay between the germline ends. This CDR3 spans 13 amino acids. Germline CDR1 reads KGHSH; CDR2 reads LQKENI. This CDR3 is CASSPGANSPLHF. The CDR3 nucleotides are TGTGCCAGCTCACCGGGAGCTAATTCACCCCTCCACTTT. The full variable domain, in which reference TRBV18 and TRBJ1-6 provide the parts outside the CDR3, is NAGVMQNPRHLVRRRGQEARLRCSPMKGHSHVYWYRQLPEEGLKFMVYLQKENIIDESGMPKERFSAEFPKEGPSILRIQQVVRGDSAAYFCASSPGANSPLHFGNGTRLTVT.

V usage is TRBV3-1 (or the pseudogene TRBV3-2) and J usage is TRBJ1-2; possible D gene TRBD1, 6 bases. V lost 0 bases and J lost 4, with 12 bases in between. CDR3 length equals 15 residues. Germline-derived CDR1 and CDR2 are LGHDT and YNNKEL (reference sequence). The CDR3 DNA is TGTGCCAGCAGCCAAGATGCAGGGGCGAGCTATGGCTACACCTTC. It codes for CASSQDAGASYGYTF.

The sample holds one count of this clone. The rearrangement uses TRBV7-2 and TRBJ2-5, with D tentatively TRBD1 (5 bases). The length of the CDR3 is 13 residues. Germline assignment: CDR1 SGHTA and CDR2 FQGNSA. The germline V and J ends were trimmed by 5 bases and 1 base, with 8 bases remaining between them. The CDR3 region is CASSRQIQETQYF. DNA of the CDR3: TGTGCCAGCAGCCGACAGATCCAAGAGACCCAGTACTTC.

The rearrangement links TRBV5-1 to TRBJ2-7, with unresolved D. V dropped 0 bases and J dropped 4 bases, with 8 bases sitting between them. Germline lookup yields CDR1 SGHRS and CDR2 YFSETQ. This CDR3 is built from 13 residues. CDR3 region: CASSLVGEYEQYF. The CDR3 region has the DNA TGCGCCAGCAGCTTGGTGGGTGAATACGAGCAGTACTTC.

V and J are TRBV6-5 and TRBJ1-2; no clear D gene. The V end was cut by 2 bases, the J end by 0 bases, with 10 bases between. The germline CDR1 and CDR2 sequences are MNHEY and SVGAGI. The CDR3 spans 15 residues. The CDR3 is CASSYRRAANYGYTF. DNA of the CDR3: TGTGCCAGCAGTTACCGGCGGGCCGCTAACTATGGCTACACCTTC.